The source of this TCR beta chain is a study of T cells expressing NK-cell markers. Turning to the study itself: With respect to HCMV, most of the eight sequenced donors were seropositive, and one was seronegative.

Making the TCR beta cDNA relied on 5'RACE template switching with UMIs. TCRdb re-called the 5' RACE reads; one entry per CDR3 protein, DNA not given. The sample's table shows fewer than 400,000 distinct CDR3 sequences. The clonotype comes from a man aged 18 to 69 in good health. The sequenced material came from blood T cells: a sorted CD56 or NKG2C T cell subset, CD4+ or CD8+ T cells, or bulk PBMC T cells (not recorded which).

The CDR3 loop reads CASSLIFSGAGGEQFF. This chain joins TRBV3-1 and TRBJ2-1; the D call from TCRdb, TRBD1, cannot be confirmed without DNA. Germline V lookup: CDR1 LGHDT, CDR2 YNNKEL (reference sequence). The length of the CDR3 is 16 residues.